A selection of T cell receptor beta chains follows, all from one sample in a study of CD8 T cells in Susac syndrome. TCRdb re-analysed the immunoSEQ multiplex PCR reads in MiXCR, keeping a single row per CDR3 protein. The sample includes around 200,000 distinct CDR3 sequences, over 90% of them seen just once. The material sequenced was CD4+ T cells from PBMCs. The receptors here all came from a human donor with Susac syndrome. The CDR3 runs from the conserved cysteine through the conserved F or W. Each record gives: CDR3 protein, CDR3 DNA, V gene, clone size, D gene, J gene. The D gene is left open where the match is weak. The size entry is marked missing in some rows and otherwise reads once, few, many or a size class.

CDR3 protein: CASSSTGDKVDYEQYF
CDR3 DNA: TGTGCCAGCTCATCAACCGGGGACAAGGTGGACTACGAGCAGTACTTC
V gene: TRBV18
clone size: -
D gene: -
J gene: TRBJ2-7

CDR3 protein: CSAVGPGHTTEAFF
CDR3 DNA: TGCAGCGCTGTGGGACCGGGACACACCACTGAAGCTTTCTTT
V gene: TRBV29-1
clone size: -
D gene: -
J gene: TRBJ1-1

CDR3 protein: CSASEVRAAGTQYF
CDR3 DNA: TGCAGTGCTAGTGAGGTGCGGGCGGCGGGGACCCAGTACTTC
V gene: TRBV20-1
clone size: -
D gene: -
J gene: TRBJ2-5

CDR3 protein: CASSLGALLNYEQYF
CDR3 DNA: TGTGCCAGCAGCCTCGGGGCACTACTCAACTACGAGCAGTACTTC
V gene: TRBV7-2
clone size: -
D gene: -
J gene: TRBJ2-7

CDR3 protein: CASSPQGNTGELFF
CDR3 DNA: TGTGCCAGCAGTCCTCAGGGGAACACCGGGGAGCTGTTTTTT
V gene: TRBV5-1
clone size: few
D gene: -
J gene: TRBJ2-2

CDR3 protein: CASSLVQGNTEAFF
CDR3 DNA: TGTGCCAGCAGTTTGGTACAGGGGAACACTGAAGCTTTCTTT
V gene: TRBV12-3/TRBV12-4
clone size: -
D gene: -
J gene: TRBJ1-1

CDR3 protein: CSARDGAKNIQYF
CDR3 DNA: TGCAGTGCTAGAGATGGAGCCAAAAACATTCAGTACTTC
V gene: TRBV20-1
clone size: -
D gene: -
J gene: TRBJ2-4

CDR3 protein: CASRTGGFGTDTQYF
CDR3 DNA: TGTGCCAGTCGGACAGGGGGCTTTGGCACAGATACGCAGTATTTT
V gene: TRBV12-3/TRBV12-4
clone size: -
D gene: TRBD1
J gene: TRBJ2-3

CDR3 protein: CASSQISGGYEQYF
CDR3 DNA: TGTGCCAGCAGCCAAATCAGCGGGGGCTACGAGCAGTACTTC
V gene: TRBV3-1
clone size: -
D gene: TRBD2
J gene: TRBJ2-7

CDR3 protein: CASSFGRTEAFF
CDR3 DNA: TGTGCCAGCAGCTTCGGGCGGACTGAAGCTTTCTTT
V gene: TRBV5-6
clone size: -
D gene: -
J gene: TRBJ1-1

CDR3 protein: CSAFSTEWLAGYNEQFF
CDR3 DNA: TGCAGTGCTTTCAGTACTGAATGGCTAGCGGGTTACAATGAGCAGTTCTTC
V gene: TRBV20-1
clone size: -
D gene: TRBD2
J gene: TRBJ2-1

CDR3 protein: CASSSEGGVTEAFF
CDR3 DNA: TGTGCCAGCAGCTCCGAAGGAGGGGTTACTGAAGCTTTCTTT
V gene: TRBV9
clone size: -
D gene: -
J gene: TRBJ1-1

CDR3 protein: CSVVISQGINSYEQYF
CDR3 DNA: TGCAGCGTTGTCATTTCCCAGGGGATCAACTCCTACGAGCAGTACTTC
V gene: TRBV29-1
clone size: -
D gene: -
J gene: TRBJ2-7

CDR3 protein: CASSTGSDTQYF
CDR3 DNA: TGTGCCAGCAGCACGGGCTCAGATACGCAGTATTTT
V gene: TRBV7-3
clone size: once
D gene: -
J gene: TRBJ2-3

CDR3 protein: CASSSTGGLETQYF
CDR3 DNA: TGCGCCAGCAGCTCTACAGGGGGCCTTGAGACCCAGTACTTC
V gene: TRBV4-3
clone size: once
D gene: TRBD1
J gene: TRBJ2-5

CDR3 protein: CSANGGQTSTDTQYF
CDR3 DNA: TGCAGTGCTAACGGGGGACAGACTAGCACAGATACGCAGTATTTT
V gene: TRBV20-1
clone size: -
D gene: -
J gene: TRBJ2-3

CDR3 protein: CASSQGYSYEQYF
CDR3 DNA: TGTGCCAGTTCCCAGGGCTATTCCTACGAGCAGTACTTC
V gene: TRBV19
clone size: -
D gene: -
J gene: TRBJ2-7

CDR3 protein: CAWSGSGHETQYF
CDR3 DNA: TGTGCCTGGAGTGGGTCAGGGCACGAGACCCAGTACTTC
V gene: TRBV30
clone size: -
D gene: -
J gene: TRBJ2-5

CDR3 protein: CASHPTGTNTEAFF
CDR3 DNA: TGTGCCAGCCACCCGACAGGGACTAACACTGAAGCTTTCTTT
V gene: TRBV6-2/TRBV6-3
clone size: -
D gene: TRBD1
J gene: TRBJ1-1

CDR3 protein: CASSEALTYEQYF
CDR3 DNA: TGTGCCAGCAGTGAAGCCCTGACCTACGAGCAGTACTTC
V gene: TRBV2
clone size: once
D gene: -
J gene: TRBJ2-7

CDR3 protein: CASSERVEQYF
CDR3 DNA: TGTGCCAGCAGTGAAAGGGTCGAGCAGTACTTC
V gene: TRBV2
clone size: -
D gene: -
J gene: TRBJ2-7

CDR3 protein: CAWSVGLAGEQYF
CDR3 DNA: TGTGCCTGGAGTGTAGGCCTAGCGGGCGAGCAGTACTTC
V gene: TRBV30
clone size: -
D gene: TRBD2
J gene: TRBJ2-7

CDR3 protein: CASSVRDGGNIQYF
CDR3 DNA: TGTGCCAGCAGCGTCCGGGACGGGGGAAACATTCAGTACTTC
V gene: TRBV5-4
clone size: -
D gene: -
J gene: TRBJ2-4

CDR3 protein: CASSQAPASGPRTGELFF
CDR3 DNA: TGCGCCAGCAGCCAAGCCCCGGCTAGCGGGCCCCGCACCGGGGAGCTGTTTTTT
V gene: TRBV4-3
clone size: -
D gene: TRBD2
J gene: TRBJ2-2

CDR3 protein: CASSVQDSPLHF
CDR3 DNA: TGTGCCAGCAGTGTCCAGGATTCACCCCTCCACTTT
V gene: TRBV6-1
clone size: -
D gene: -
J gene: TRBJ1-6

CDR3 protein: CASSPGLAGVYGSDF
CDR3 DNA: TGTGCCAGCAGCCCGGGACTAGCGGGAGTATACGGGTCCGACTTC
V gene: TRBV12-3/TRBV12-4
clone size: -
D gene: TRBD2
J gene: TRBJ2-4

CDR3 protein: CASGGGLNQPQHF
CDR3 DNA: TGTGCCAGCGGCGGGGGGCTCAATCAGCCCCAGCATTTT
V gene: TRBV5-5
clone size: -
D gene: -
J gene: TRBJ1-5

CDR3 protein: CASGFGTSVTDTQYF
CDR3 DNA: TGTGCTAGTGGTTTCGGGACTAGCGTTACAGATACGCAGTATTTT
V gene: TRBV12-5
clone size: -
D gene: TRBD2
J gene: TRBJ2-3

CDR3 protein: CATSDLRDRENTGELFF
CDR3 DNA: TGTGCCACCAGTGATCTCCGGGACAGGGAGAACACCGGGGAGCTGTTTTTT
V gene: TRBV24-1
clone size: -
D gene: TRBD1
J gene: TRBJ2-2

CDR3 protein: CASSLLGQGRDNEQFF
CDR3 DNA: TGTGCCAGCAGCCTGCTAGGACAGGGACGGGACAATGAGCAGTTCTTC
V gene: TRBV3-1
clone size: -
D gene: TRBD1
J gene: TRBJ2-1

CDR3 protein: CASSQDGFSDEQYF
CDR3 DNA: TGTGCCAGCAGCCAAGACGGGTTCTCGGACGAGCAGTACTTC
V gene: TRBV3-1
clone size: -
D gene: -
J gene: TRBJ2-7

CDR3 protein: CASSRLNQPQHF
CDR3 DNA: TGTGCCAGCAGCCGTTTAAATCAGCCCCAGCATTTT
V gene: TRBV12-3/TRBV12-4
clone size: -
D gene: -
J gene: TRBJ1-5

CDR3 protein: CAWSRDDGDTQYF
CDR3 DNA: TGTGCCTGGAGCCGGGACGATGGGGATACGCAGTATTTT
V gene: TRBV30
clone size: once
D gene: -
J gene: TRBJ2-3

CDR3 protein: CASSPPNPPPGYTF
CDR3 DNA: TGTGCCAGCTCACCACCGAACCCCCCTCCAGGCTACACCTTC
V gene: TRBV18
clone size: -
D gene: -
J gene: TRBJ1-2

CDR3 protein: CASYKTGGGTDTQYF
CDR3 DNA: TGTGCCAGCTATAAGACAGGGGGAGGCACAGATACGCAGTATTTT
V gene: TRBV18
clone size: -
D gene: TRBD1
J gene: TRBJ2-3

CDR3 protein: CASSSGRSSYEQYF
CDR3 DNA: TGTGCCAGCAGTTCCGGGAGGAGCTCCTACGAGCAGTACTTC
V gene: TRBV28
clone size: -
D gene: TRBD2
J gene: TRBJ2-7

CDR3 protein: CASSQQAGVQETQYF
CDR3 DNA: TGCGCCAGCAGCCAACAAGCGGGAGTCCAAGAGACCCAGTACTTC
V gene: TRBV4-3
clone size: -
D gene: TRBD2
J gene: TRBJ2-5

CDR3 protein: CSARDPGTSGRAFHGEQYF
CDR3 DNA: TGCAGTGCTAGAGATCCCGGGACTAGCGGGAGGGCCTTTCATGGTGAGCAGTACTTC
V gene: TRBV20-1
clone size: -
D gene: TRBD2
J gene: TRBJ2-7

CDR3 protein: CASSFELSPLHF
CDR3 DNA: TGTGCCAGCAGCTTTGAACTTTCACCCCTCCACTTT
V gene: TRBV7-2
clone size: -
D gene: -
J gene: TRBJ1-6

CDR3 protein: CASPSWGRSSPSLNTEAFF
CDR3 DNA: TGTGCCAGCCCCTCGTGGGGGCGATCCTCCCCATCCCTGAACACTGAAGCTTTCTTT
V gene: TRBV14
clone size: -
D gene: -
J gene: TRBJ1-1

CDR3 protein: CASSQDGRGEGTAGYTF
CDR3 DNA: TGTGCCAGCAGCCAAGACGGTAGGGGGGAAGGGACGGCTGGCTACACCTTC
V gene: TRBV14
clone size: -
D gene: -
J gene: TRBJ1-2

CDR3 protein: CASSLDTVIF
CDR3 DNA: TGTGCCAGCAGCTTGGACACGGTCATCTTC
V gene: TRBV7-9
clone size: -
D gene: -
J gene: TRBJ2-7

CDR3 protein: CSARRLNNEQFF
CDR3 DNA: TGCAGTGCTAGACGACTCAACAATGAGCAGTTCTTC
V gene: TRBV20-1
clone size: -
D gene: -
J gene: TRBJ2-1

CDR3 protein: CASSSFGGPISNQPQHF
CDR3 DNA: TGTGCCAGCAGTTCGTTTGGGGGACCTATAAGCAATCAGCCCCAGCATTTT
V gene: TRBV6-5
clone size: -
D gene: -
J gene: TRBJ1-5

CDR3 protein: CASSPGRGSSYNEQFF
CDR3 DNA: TGTGCCAGCAGCCCCGGGAGGGGTTCCTCCTACAATGAGCAGTTCTTC
V gene: TRBV3-1
clone size: -
D gene: TRBD2
J gene: TRBJ2-1

CDR3 protein: CSARRGVGSYNEQFF
CDR3 DNA: TGCAGTGCTAGGCGGGGGGTGGGTTCCTACAATGAGCAGTTCTTC
V gene: TRBV20-1
clone size: once
D gene: TRBD2
J gene: TRBJ2-1

CDR3 protein: CASTPGRTFYGYTF
CDR3 DNA: TGTGCCAGCACCCCGGGAAGGACCTTCTATGGCTACACCTTC
V gene: TRBV28
clone size: -
D gene: -
J gene: TRBJ1-2

CDR3 protein: CASSTGQDQPQHF
CDR3 DNA: TGTGCCAGCTCAACGGGACAGGATCAGCCCCAGCATTTT
V gene: TRBV18
clone size: -
D gene: TRBD1
J gene: TRBJ1-5

CDR3 protein: CASSFPGNQPQHF
CDR3 DNA: TGTGCCAGCAGTTTCCCGGGCAATCAGCCCCAGCATTTT
V gene: TRBV12-3/TRBV12-4
clone size: -
D gene: -
J gene: TRBJ1-5

CDR3 protein: CASSRTDEQYF
CDR3 DNA: TGTGCCAGCAGTAGGACGGATGAGCAGTACTTC
V gene: TRBV6-2/TRBV6-3
clone size: few
D gene: -
J gene: TRBJ2-7

CDR3 protein: CAWRDTGANVLTF
CDR3 DNA: TGTGCCTGGAGAGATACTGGGGCCAACGTCCTGACTTTC
V gene: TRBV30
clone size: -
D gene: -
J gene: TRBJ2-6

CDR3 protein: CASSLWGVTGELFF
CDR3 DNA: TGTGCCAGCAGCTTGTGGGGGGTCACCGGGGAGCTGTTTTTT
V gene: TRBV5-4
clone size: -
D gene: -
J gene: TRBJ2-2

CDR3 protein: CASSRRAGELFF
CDR3 DNA: TGTGCCAGCAGCCGACGGGCCGGGGAGCTGTTTTTT
V gene: TRBV6-5
clone size: -
D gene: -
J gene: TRBJ2-2

CDR3 protein: CSARTGQPQETQYF
CDR3 DNA: TGCAGTGCTAGAACCGGACAGCCTCAAGAGACCCAGTACTTC
V gene: TRBV20-1
clone size: -
D gene: -
J gene: TRBJ2-5

CDR3 protein: CASSLLQGPYGYTF
CDR3 DNA: TGTGCCAGCAGCTTACTACAGGGCCCCTATGGCTACACCTTC
V gene: TRBV13
clone size: -
D gene: -
J gene: TRBJ1-2